This paragraph covers one TCR beta chain sequence. This clonotype was observed a few times. Its binding antigen is unknown. Base qualities are not at hand, and no much larger clone is one base apart. Sequencing used an Illumina HiSeq 2500. Quantitative 5'-RACE with molecular barcodes was used to prepare TCR beta libraries. On the study's bioinformatics: A new computational method, built on a probabilistic model of VDJ rearrangement, was used to identify disease-linked TCR variants. Using fastp trimming at Q25 and MiXCR clonotype assembly, TCRdb reanalyzed the public sequencing data and kept in-frame beta chains. Rows matching on CDR3 protein sequence are summarized as one entry with the most common DNA and genes. These V and J calls originate from TCRdb's pipeline instead of the authors' own analysis. Across this sample there are hundreds of thousands of distinct CDR3 sequences, with about 11% seen only once. The ten biggest clones cover around 0.51% of the sample.

The data stem from a study of CD8 T cells in ankylosing spondylitis (dated by TCRdb to 2016 to 2017). Background for the entire study: To find TCR variants linked to disease, the study profiled T cell receptor beta repertoires in ankylosing spondylitis patients and healthy donors. Peripheral blood samples were taken, and synovial fluid was additionally collected from ankylosing spondylitis patients. In total, the full study cohort was made up of some 110 healthy donors and 25 or so ankylosing spondylitis patients.

Study-level results and caveats: A TCR beta motif of several highly homologous amino acid variants appeared characteristic of blood from ankylosing spondylitis patients. In peripheral blood, the disease-linked clones were found at relatively low frequencies and had a CD8+ phenotype. According to the report, matched synovial fluid samples from ankylosing spondylitis patients were significantly enriched for the disease-linked clones. Some motif variants had previously been reported in the synovial fluid and blood of reactive arthritis patients, which suggests shared mechanisms of disease initiation.

The source material was blood, either unsorted or a sorted T cell fraction (not recorded which). The origin of this receptor is a male donor with ankylosing spondylitis.

The base sequence is TGCAGTGCTAGTTTGGGGGCAGGTGGAGCTTTCTTT. Protein translation: CSASLGAGGAFF. The chain uses TRBV20-1 and TRBJ1-1; a tentative D match to TRBD1 spans 6 bases. Including the terminal cysteine and phenylalanine, the CDR3 comprises 12 residues. This entry keeps only the CDR3 DNA: 36 bases, framed from base 1. The junction shows trimming of 3 bases on V and 10 bases on J, plus 15 bases between the germline ends. CDR1 DFQATT and CDR2 SNEGSKA were looked up in the germline V gene (reference sequence).